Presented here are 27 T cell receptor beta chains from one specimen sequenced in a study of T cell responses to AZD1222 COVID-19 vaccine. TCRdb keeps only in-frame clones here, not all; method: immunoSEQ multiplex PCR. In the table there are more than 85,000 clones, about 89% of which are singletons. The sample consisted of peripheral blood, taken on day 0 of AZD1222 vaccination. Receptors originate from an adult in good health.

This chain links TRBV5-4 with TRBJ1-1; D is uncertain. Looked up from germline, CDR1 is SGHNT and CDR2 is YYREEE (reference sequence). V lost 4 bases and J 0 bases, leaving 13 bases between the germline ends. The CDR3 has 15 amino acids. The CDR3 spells CASSPPPGVNTEAFF. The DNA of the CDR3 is TGTGCCAGCAGCCCTCCCCCCGGGGTGAACACTGAAGCTTTCTTT.

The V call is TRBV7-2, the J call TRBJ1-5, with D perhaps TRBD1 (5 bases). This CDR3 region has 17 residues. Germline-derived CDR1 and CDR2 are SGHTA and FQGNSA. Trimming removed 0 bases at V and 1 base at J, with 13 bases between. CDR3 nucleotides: TGTGCCAGCAGCTTAGCGGGACTAGGAACCAGCAATCAGCCCCAGCATTTT. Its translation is CASSLAGLGTSNQPQHF. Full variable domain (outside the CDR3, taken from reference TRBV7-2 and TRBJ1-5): GAGVSQSPSNKVTEKGKDVELRCDPISGHTALYWYRQSLGQGLEFLIYFQGNSAPDKSGLPSDRFSAERTGGSVSTLTIQRTQQEDSAVYLCASSLAGLGTSNQPQHFGDGTRLSIL.

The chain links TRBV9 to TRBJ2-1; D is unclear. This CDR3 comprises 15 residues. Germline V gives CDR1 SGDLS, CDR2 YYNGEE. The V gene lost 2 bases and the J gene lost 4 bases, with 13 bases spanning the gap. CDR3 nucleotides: TGTGCCAGCAGCGTTGGGGTAGATTTTTACAATGAGCAGTTCTTC. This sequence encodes CASSVGVDFYNEQFF.

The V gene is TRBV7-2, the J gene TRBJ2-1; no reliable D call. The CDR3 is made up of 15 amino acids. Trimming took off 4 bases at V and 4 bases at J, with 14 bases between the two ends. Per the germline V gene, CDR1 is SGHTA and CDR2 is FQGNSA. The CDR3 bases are TGTGCCAGCAGCTCCGGCGCTACCTCATACAATGAGCAGTTCTTC. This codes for CASSSGATSYNEQFF.

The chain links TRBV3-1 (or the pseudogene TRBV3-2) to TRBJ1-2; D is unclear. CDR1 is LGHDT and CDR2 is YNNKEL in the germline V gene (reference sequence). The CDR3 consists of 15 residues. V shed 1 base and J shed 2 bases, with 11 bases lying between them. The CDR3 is CASSQVASQNYGYTF. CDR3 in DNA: TGTGCCAGCAGCCAAGTGGCCTCACAGAACTATGGCTACACCTTC.

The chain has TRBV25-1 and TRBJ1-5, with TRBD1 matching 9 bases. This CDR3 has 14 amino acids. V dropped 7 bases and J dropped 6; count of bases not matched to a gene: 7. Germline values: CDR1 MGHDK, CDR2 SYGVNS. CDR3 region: CASTGQGKGQPQHF. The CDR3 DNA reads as TGTGCCAGCACGGGACAGGGAAAGGGTCAGCCCCAGCATTTT. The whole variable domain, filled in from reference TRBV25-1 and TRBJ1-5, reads EADIYQTPRYLVIGTGKKITLECSQTMGHDKMYWYQQDPGMELHLIHYSYGVNSTEKGDLSSESTVSRIRTEHFPLTLESARPSHTSQYLCASTGQGKGQPQHFGDGTRLSIL.

Here the CDR3 reads CASSSPRGPTNTDTQYF. The CDR3 nucleotides read TGTGCCAGCAGTTCCCCCAGGGGGCCGACAAACACAGATACGCAGTATTTT. This chain joins TRBV27 and TRBJ2-3, with TRBD1 identical over 8 bases. Germline loops: CDR1 MNHEY, CDR2 SMNVEV (reference sequence). The CDR3 spans 17 residues. V lost 4 bases and J lost 2; bases outside the gene matches: 11.

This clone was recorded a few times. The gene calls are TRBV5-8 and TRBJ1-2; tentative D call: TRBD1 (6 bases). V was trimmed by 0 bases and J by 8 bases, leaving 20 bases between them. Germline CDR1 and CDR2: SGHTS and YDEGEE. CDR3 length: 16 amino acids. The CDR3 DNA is TGTGCCAGCAGCTTGGATTTGACAGGCTCGACGCGGGGCTACACCTTC. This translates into CASSLDLTGSTRGYTF.

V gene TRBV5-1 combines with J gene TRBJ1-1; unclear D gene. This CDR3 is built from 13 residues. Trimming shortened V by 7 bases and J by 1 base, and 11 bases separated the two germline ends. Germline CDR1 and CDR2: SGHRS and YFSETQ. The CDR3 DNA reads TGCGCCAGCGCGGAGGCGACGAACACTGAAGCTTTCTTT. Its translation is CASAEATNTEAFF. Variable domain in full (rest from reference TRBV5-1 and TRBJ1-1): KAGVTQTPRYLIKTRGQQVTLSCSPISGHRSVSWYQQTPGQGLQFLFEYFSETQRNKGNFPGRFSGRQFSNSRSEMNVSTLELGDSALYLCASAEATNTEAFFGQGTRLTVV.

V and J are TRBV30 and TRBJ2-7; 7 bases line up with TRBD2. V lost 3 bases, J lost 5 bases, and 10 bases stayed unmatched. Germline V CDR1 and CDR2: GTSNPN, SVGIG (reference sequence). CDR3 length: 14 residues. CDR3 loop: CAWRGLGRYDEQYF. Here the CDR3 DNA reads TGTGCCTGGAGGGGCCTCGGGAGGTATGACGAGCAGTACTTC.

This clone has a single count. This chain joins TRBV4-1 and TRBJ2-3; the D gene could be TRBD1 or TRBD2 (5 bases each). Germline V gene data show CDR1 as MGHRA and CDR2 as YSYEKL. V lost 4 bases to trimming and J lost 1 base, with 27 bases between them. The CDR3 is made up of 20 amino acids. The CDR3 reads CASSPIVGVGPMVGTDTQYF. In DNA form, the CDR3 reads TGCGCCAGCAGCCCGATCGTGGGGGTCGGTCCCATGGTTGGCACAGATACGCAGTATTTT.

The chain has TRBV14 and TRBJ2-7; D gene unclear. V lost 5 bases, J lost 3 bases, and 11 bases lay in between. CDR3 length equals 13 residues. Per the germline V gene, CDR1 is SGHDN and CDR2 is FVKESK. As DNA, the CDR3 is TGTGCCAGCAGCGAACGGACCAACTACGAGCAGTACTTC. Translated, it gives CASSERTNYEQYF.

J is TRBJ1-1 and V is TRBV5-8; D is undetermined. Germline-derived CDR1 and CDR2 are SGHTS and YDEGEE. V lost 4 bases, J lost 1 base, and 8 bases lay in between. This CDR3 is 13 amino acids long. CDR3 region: CASSRWENTEAFF. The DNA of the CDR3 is TGTGCCAGCAGCCGGTGGGAGAACACTGAAGCTTTCTTT.

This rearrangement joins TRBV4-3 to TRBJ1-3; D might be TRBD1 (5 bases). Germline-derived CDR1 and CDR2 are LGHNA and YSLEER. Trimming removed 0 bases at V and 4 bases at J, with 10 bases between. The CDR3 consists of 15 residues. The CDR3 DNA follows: TGCGCCAGCAGCCAAGAAGGGGTGCTCGGAAACACCATATATTTT. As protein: CASSQEGVLGNTIYF.

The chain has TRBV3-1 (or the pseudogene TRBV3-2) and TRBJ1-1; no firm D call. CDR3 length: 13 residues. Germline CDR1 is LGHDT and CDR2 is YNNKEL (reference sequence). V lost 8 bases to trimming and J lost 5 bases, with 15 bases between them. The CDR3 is CASRNLWGTEAFF. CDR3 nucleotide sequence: TGTGCCAGCCGAAATCTGTGGGGAACTGAAGCTTTCTTT.

The DNA for the CDR3 is TGCGCCAGCAGCCAAGATGGTGGGGGCTACTACGAGCAGTACTTC. Amino acids: CASSQDGGGYYEQYF. The chain employs TRBV4-3 and TRBJ2-7, with D possibly TRBD1 on 6 matching bases. The CDR3 has 15 residues. Between the trimmed V and J ends, which lost 0 bases and 3 bases, there was a span of 12 bases. Germline CDR1 and CDR2: LGHNA and YSLEER.

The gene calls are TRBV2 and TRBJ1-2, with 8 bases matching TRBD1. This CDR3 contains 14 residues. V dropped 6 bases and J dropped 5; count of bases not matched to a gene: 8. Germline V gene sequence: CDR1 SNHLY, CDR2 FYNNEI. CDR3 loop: CASSPQQGEYGYTF. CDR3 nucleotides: TGTGCCAGCAGCCCTCAACAGGGGGAGTATGGCTACACCTTC.

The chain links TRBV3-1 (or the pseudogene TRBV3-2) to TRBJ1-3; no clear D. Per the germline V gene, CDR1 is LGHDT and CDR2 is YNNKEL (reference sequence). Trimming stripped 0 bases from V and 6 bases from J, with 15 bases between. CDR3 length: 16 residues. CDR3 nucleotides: TGTGCCAGCAGCCAAGAGAGCCTGGGAGTGCAAAACACCATATATTTT. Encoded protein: CASSQESLGVQNTIYF.

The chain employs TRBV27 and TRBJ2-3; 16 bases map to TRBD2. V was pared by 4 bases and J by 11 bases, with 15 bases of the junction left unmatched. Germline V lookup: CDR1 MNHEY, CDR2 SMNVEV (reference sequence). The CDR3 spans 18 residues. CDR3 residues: CASSSPGTSGGARGGQYF. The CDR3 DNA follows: TGTGCCAGCAGTTCCCCAGGGACTAGCGGGGGGGCCCGCGGCGGGCAGTATTTT.

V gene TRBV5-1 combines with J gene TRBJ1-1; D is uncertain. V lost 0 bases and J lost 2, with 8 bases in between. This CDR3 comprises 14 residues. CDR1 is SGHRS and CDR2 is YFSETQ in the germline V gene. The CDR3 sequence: CASSLVGSNTEAFF. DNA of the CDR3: TGCGCCAGCAGCTTGGTTGGCAGTAACACTGAAGCTTTCTTT.

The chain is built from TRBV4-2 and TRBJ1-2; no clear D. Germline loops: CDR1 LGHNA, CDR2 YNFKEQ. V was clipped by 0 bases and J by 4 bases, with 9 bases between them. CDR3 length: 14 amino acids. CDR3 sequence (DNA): TGTGCCAGCAGCCAAGATAGGTCCGTCTATGGCTACACCTTC. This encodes CASSQDRSVYGYTF.

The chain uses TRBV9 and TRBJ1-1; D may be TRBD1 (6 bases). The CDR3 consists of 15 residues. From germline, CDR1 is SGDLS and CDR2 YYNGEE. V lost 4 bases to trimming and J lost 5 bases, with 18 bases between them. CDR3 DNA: TGTGCCAGCAGCCCTCGGGGAGGGGGGTGGACTGAAGCTTTCTTT. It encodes CASSPRGGGWTEAFF.

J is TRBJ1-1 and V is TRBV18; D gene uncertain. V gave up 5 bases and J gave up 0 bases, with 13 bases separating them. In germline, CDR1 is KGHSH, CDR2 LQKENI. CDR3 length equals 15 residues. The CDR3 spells CASSSDGPMNTEAFF. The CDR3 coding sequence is TGTGCCAGCTCATCGGACGGACCCATGAACACTGAAGCTTTCTTT.

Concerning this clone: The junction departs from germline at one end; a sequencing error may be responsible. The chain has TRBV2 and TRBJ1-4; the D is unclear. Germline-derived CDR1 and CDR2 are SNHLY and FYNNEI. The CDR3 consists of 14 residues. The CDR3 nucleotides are TGTGCCAGCAGTCCTCCCTCCAGGCTTGAAAATCTGTTTTTT. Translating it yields CASSPPSRLENLFF.

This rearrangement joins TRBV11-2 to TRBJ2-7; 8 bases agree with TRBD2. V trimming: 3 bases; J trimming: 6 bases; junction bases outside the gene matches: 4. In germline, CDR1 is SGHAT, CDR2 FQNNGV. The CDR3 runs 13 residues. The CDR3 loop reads CASSLGLVSEQYF. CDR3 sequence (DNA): TGTGCCAGCAGCTTGGGACTAGTCAGCGAGCAGTACTTC.

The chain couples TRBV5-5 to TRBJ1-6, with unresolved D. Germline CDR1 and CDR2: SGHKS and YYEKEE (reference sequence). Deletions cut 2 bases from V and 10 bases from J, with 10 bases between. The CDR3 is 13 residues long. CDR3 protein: CASSLTDGSPLHF. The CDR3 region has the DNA TGTGCCAGCAGCTTAACAGACGGCTCACCCCTCCACTTT.

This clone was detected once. This CDR3 reads CASSQNPTVSSYNEQFF. Here the CDR3 DNA reads TGCGCCAGCAGCCAAAACCCGACGGTTAGCTCCTACAATGAGCAGTTCTTC. The chain is built from TRBV4-1 and TRBJ2-1, with D hard to call. V was shortened by 2 bases and J by 0 bases, with 14 bases between the two germline ends. Germline V gene lookup returns CDR1 MGHRA and CDR2 YSYEKL. This CDR3 is built from 17 residues.